The rows below give T cell receptor beta chains drawn from one sample of a study of T cell responses to AZD1222 COVID-19 vaccine. Profiling relied on immunoSEQ multiplex PCR, and the TCRdb table lists in-frame clones only, not all of them. The sample has approximately 120,000 clones; roughly 87% are singletons. The material was peripheral blood, obtained on day 0 of AZD1222 vaccination. These TCRs come from an adult in good health. The CDR3 runs from the conserved cysteine through the conserved F or W. The order of the fields is V gene, J gene, D gene, clone size, CDR3 DNA, CDR3 protein. The D gene is left open where the match is weak. For some rows the clone size is stated as once, few or many, or as a class when expanded; others skip it.

TRBV20-1,TRBJ1-4,NA,NA,TGCAGTGCTAGTGTGGGCGGGGGAACTAATGAAAAACTGTTTTTT,CSASVGGGTNEKLFF
TRBV30,TRBJ1-2,NA,NA,TGTGCCTGGCAGGGTTCTTTTGGCTACACCTTC,CAWQGSFGYTF
TRBV28,TRBJ2-1,NA,NA,TGTGCCAGCAGTTTAGATTCGGTCTACAATGAGCAGTTCTTC,CASSLDSVYNEQFF
TRBV2,TRBJ1-1,NA,NA,TGTGCCAGCAGTGACCCCCCCCGCGGAAAAGCTTTCTTT,CASSDPPRGKAFF
TRBV6-1,TRBJ2-5,NA,NA,TGTGCCAGCAGTGAAGTGCGAGAGACCCAGTACTTC,CASSEVRETQYF
TRBV6-2/TRBV6-3,TRBJ1-1,NA,NA,TGTGCCAGCAGTTACTATATCGCAGGGAACACTGAAGCTTTCTTT,CASSYYIAGNTEAFF
TRBV4-1,TRBJ1-6,TRBD1,NA,TGCGCCAGCAGCCAGGACGGACAGGGGGCGTCCTATAATTCACCCCTCCACTTT,CASSQDGQGASYNSPLHF
TRBV21-1,TRBJ1-2,NA,NA,TGTGCCAGCAGCCTAGGGGGTAAAGCAAACTATGGCTACACCTTC,CASSLGGKANYGYTF
TRBV6-5,TRBJ2-5,TRBD2,NA,TGTGCCAGCAGTTACCCGGGGACTAACCAAGAGACCCAGTACTTC,CASSYPGTNQETQYF
TRBV7-9,TRBJ2-7,NA,NA,TGTGCCAGCAGCCCTAGAGTTGGCGAGCAGTACTTC,CASSPRVGEQYF
TRBV19,TRBJ1-6,TRBD1,NA,TGTGCCAGTAGTATGGGACAGTCTCGGAATAATTCACCCCTCCACTTT,CASSMGQSRNNSPLHF
TRBV6-5,TRBJ2-5,NA,NA,TGTGCCAGCAACAGGGTTGGGGAGACCCAGTACTTC,CASNRVGETQYF
TRBV18,TRBJ1-4,TRBD1,NA,TGTGCCAGCTCACCGGACAGGGAGGATAATGAAAAACTGTTTTTT,CASSPDREDNEKLFF
TRBV3-1/TRBV3-2,TRBJ2-5,NA,NA,TGTGCCAGCAGCCAAGATCTAGCGCGAAACCAAGAGACCCAGTACTTC,CASSQDLARNQETQYF
TRBV5-6,TRBJ2-2,NA,NA,TGTGCCAGCAGCTTTGTCCAGGGGTTGGGGCAGCGGGAGCTGTTTTTT,CASSFVQGLGQRELFF
TRBV3-1/TRBV3-2,TRBJ2-7,NA,NA,TGTGCCAGCAGCCATCAGGGCCCTATCACCGAGCAGTACTTC,CASSHQGPITEQYF
TRBV5-1,TRBJ1-3,NA,NA,TGCGCCAGCAGCCTGGGGAGATCCTTCTCTGGAAACACCATATATTTT,CASSLGRSFSGNTIYF
TRBV30,TRBJ2-1,TRBD1,NA,TGTGCCTGGAGCGACAGGGGAAACAAGCAGTTCTTC,CAWSDRGNKQFF
TRBV7-9,TRBJ1-2,TRBD1,NA,TGTGCCAGCAGCCTCAGAACAGGGGGCGAGGGTGGCTACACCTTC,CASSLRTGGEGGYTF
TRBV30,TRBJ2-3,NA,NA,TGTGCCTGGAGCAGAGCAGGGGCTAGCACAGATACGCAGTATTTT,CAWSRAGASTDTQYF
TRBV5-4,TRBJ1-2,TRBD1,once,TGTGCCAGCAGCCCGGGACAGGGGGCGCAAAACTATGGCTACACCTTC,CASSPGQGAQNYGYTF
TRBV19,TRBJ2-7,NA,many,TGTGCCAGTAAGGGGGAACCAGGGTCCTACGAGCAGTACTTC,CASKGEPGSYEQYF
TRBV5-1,TRBJ1-2,TRBD1,NA,TGCGCCAGCAGCCCTCGGACAGGGAGACGCTATGGCTACACCTTC,CASSPRTGRRYGYTF
TRBV24-1,TRBJ2-1,TRBD2,NA,TGTGCCACCAGTGATCCGCCGGGAGGACCTTACAATGAGCAGTTCTTC,CATSDPPGGPYNEQFF
TRBV2,TRBJ2-5,TRBD2,NA,TGTGCCAGCAGGACCTGGACTAGCGGAGAGACCCAGTACTTC,CASRTWTSGETQYF
TRBV19,TRBJ1-1,NA,NA,TGTGCCAGTAGTATTCAGGGAGTACACACTGAAGCTTTCTTT,CASSIQGVHTEAFF
TRBV19,TRBJ1-4,NA,NA,TGTGCCACCCGGGACCCCGGGGAAAAACTGTTTTTT,CATRDPGEKLFF
TRBV7-9,TRBJ1-4,NA,once,TGTGCCAGCAGCTTAGTCGGGGGAAGAAATGAAAAACTGTTTTTT,CASSLVGGRNEKLFF
TRBV18,TRBJ2-2,TRBD2,NA,TGTGCCAGCTCACCAGCGGGGGGCGCCGGCACCGGGGAGCTGTTTTTT,CASSPAGGAGTGELFF
TRBV7-2,TRBJ1-5,NA,NA,TGTGCCAGCAGCTTAATGGGGACGGCCGCGGGTCAGCCCCAGCATTTT,CASSLMGTAAGQPQHF
TRBV14,TRBJ2-3,NA,NA,TGTGCCAGCAGCCAAGATCGCTTTGTCACAGATACGCAGTATTTT,CASSQDRFVTDTQYF
TRBV19,TRBJ2-7,TRBD1,NA,TGTGCCAGTAGTACCTCGGTAGGGGGACAGGGGATCTACGAGCAGTACTTC,CASSTSVGGQGIYEQYF
TRBV10-3,TRBJ1-1,NA,few,TGTGCCATCAGTGAGTCTGGGGACACTGAAGCTTTCTTT,CAISESGDTEAFF
TRBV30,TRBJ1-5,NA,NA,TGTGCCTGGAGTCTAGACCTCAGTCAGCCCCAGCATTTT,CAWSLDLSQPQHF
TRBV7-2,TRBJ2-1,TRBD1,NA,TGTGCCAGCAGCTTGGGACAGGGGGTGAATGAGCAGTTCTTC,CASSLGQGVNEQFF
TRBV28,TRBJ1-2,NA,NA,TGTGCCAGCAGTTTACACAGGAACAACTATGGCTACACCTTC,CASSLHRNNYGYTF
TRBV29-1,TRBJ2-7,TRBD2,NA,TGCAGCGTGACTAGCGGGAGTTACGAGCAGTACTTC,CSVTSGSYEQYF
TRBV7-9,TRBJ1-2,NA,few,TGTGCCAGCAGCTTACTTCAGGCTAACTATGGCTACACCTTC,CASSLLQANYGYTF
TRBV6-5,TRBJ2-6,NA,NA,TGTGCCAGCAGTTTACGTGGGTCTGGGGCCAACGTCCTGACTTTC,CASSLRGSGANVLTF
TRBV4-3,TRBJ1-1,NA,NA,TGCGCCAGCAGCCAAGAACCCTACAGGGCGAACACTGAAGCTTTCTTT,CASSQEPYRANTEAFF
TRBV12-3/TRBV12-4,TRBJ2-1,NA,NA,TGTGCCAGCAGTTTGGGCCAAGGGTCTGAGCAGTTCTTC,CASSLGQGSEQFF
TRBV2,TRBJ1-1,NA,NA,TGTGCCAGCAGTGAAGGGGTCATGAACACTGAAGCTTTCTTT,CASSEGVMNTEAFF
TRBV2,TRBJ1-1,NA,NA,TGTGCCAGCAGTGAATGGGCGGGCCTTGGAGCTTTCTTT,CASSEWAGLGAFF
TRBV30,TRBJ1-2,NA,NA,TGTGCCTGGGCGGGATCGAGGGACTATGGCTACACCTTC,CAWAGSRDYGYTF
TRBV13,TRBJ1-5,NA,NA,TGTGCCAGCAGCTTGGGGAATCAGCCCCAGCATTTT,CASSLGNQPQHF
TRBV27,TRBJ1-4,TRBD1,NA,TGTGCCAGCAGTTATAGGGACAGGCTGGCCCGGGCGGGAACTAATGAAAAACTGTTTTTT,CASSYRDRLARAGTNEKLFF
TRBV6-1,TRBJ2-7,TRBD1,few,TGTGCCAGCAGTGAAGGACAGGGTAGCTACGAGCAGTACTTC,CASSEGQGSYEQYF
TRBV10-3,TRBJ1-5,NA,NA,TGTGCCATCAGTGAGTCGGGCACCTATAGCAATCAGCCCCAGCATTTT,CAISESGTYSNQPQHF
TRBV7-9,TRBJ1-1,NA,NA,TGTGCCAGCCGAGGGGAAATTATGAACACTGAAGCTTTCTTT,CASRGEIMNTEAFF